Sequencing of this T cell receptor beta chain was carried out in a study of T cells in Graves' hyperthyroidism and ophthalmopathy. This clonotype appeared a few times. V lost 5 bases, J lost 2 bases, and 13 bases lay in between. CDR3 size: 14 residues. The TCR beta CDR3 regions underwent amplification using RNA transcripts as the source. HTBI primers were employed in a first-round RT-PCR of the TCR CDR3. Each CDR3 protein is one row after TCRdb ran MiXCR on the multiplex PCR reads. The sample shows more than 550,000 distinct CDR3 sequences, 45% of them seen only once. Sequencing used peripheral blood or thyroid tissue (not recorded which). The chain carries TRBV12-3 or TRBV12-4 and TRBJ2-7; possible D gene TRBD2, 6 bases. The TCR originated in an adult man with Graves' disease, either hyperthyroidism or ophthalmopathy (not recorded which). In DNA, the CDR3 is TGTGCCAGCAGTGATTCGCGGGGAACCTACGAGCAGTACTTC. Translated: CASSDSRGTYEQYF.